These T cell receptor beta chains were read from a single sample in a study of PD-1 blockade in mismatch repair-deficient tumors. Only in-frame clones appear in the TCRdb table, and some are missing; sequencing was by immunoSEQ multiplex PCR. The profile shows approximately 100,000 clones, roughly four fifths of them singletons. The sequenced sample was peripheral blood, obtained roughly 35 weeks after starting pembrolizumab. Receptors were obtained from an adult with mismatch repair-deficient cancer. CDR3s include the opening cysteine and the closing phenylalanine or tryptophan. The D gene is left open where the match is weak. For some rows the clone size is stated as once, few or many, or as a class when expanded; others skip it.

J | size | length | V | D | DNA | CDR3
TRBJ2-1 | - | 15 | TRBV5-4 | TRBD2 | TGTGCCAGCAGCGCACCGGGACTAGCGACAGATGAGCAGTTCTTC | CASSAPGLATDEQFF
TRBJ1-3 | once | 14 | TRBV9 | TRBD1 | TGTGCCAGCAGTTTGGGGGGACAGGGAAACACCATATATTTT | CASSLGGQGNTIYF
TRBJ2-1 | - | 18 | TRBV19 | TRBD2 | TGTGCCAGTAGTATAGACCCACCTGGGACTAGCGGGAGGAATGAGCAGTTCTTC | CASSIDPPGTSGRNEQFF
TRBJ2-7 | - | 15 | TRBV5-1 | - | TGCGCCAGCAGCTTGGGCGGCGGGGCCCTCTACGAGCAGTACTTC | CASSLGGGALYEQYF
TRBJ2-5 | once | 16 | TRBV5-4 | - | TGTGCCAGCAGCACCTCGGACAGAACCTCCGGGGAGACCCAGTACTTC | CASSTSDRTSGETQYF
TRBJ1-2 | few | 12 | TRBV2 | - | TGTGCCAGTGGCTGGGGGAACTATGGCTACACCTTC | CASGWGNYGYTF
TRBJ2-5 | - | 18 | TRBV7-9 | TRBD1 | TGTGCCAGCAGCCCCTCGTATCCGGGACAGGTGATAGGGGAGACCCAGTACTTC | CASSPSYPGQVIGETQYF
TRBJ1-1 | once | 17 | TRBV18 | TRBD1 | TGTGCCAGCTCACCAGGGGCAGGGGGCACCGTGAACACTGAAGCTTTCTTT | CASSPGAGGTVNTEAFF
TRBJ1-1 | - | 13 | TRBV2 | - | TGTGCCAGCAGTGAAACAGGAAACACTGAAGCTTTCTTT | CASSETGNTEAFF
TRBJ2-7 | - | 11 | TRBV6-5 | - | TGTGCCATCCGGGGATCCTACGAGCAGTACTTC | CAIRGSYEQYF
TRBJ2-5 | - | 16 | TRBV5-1 | TRBD1 | TGCGCCAGCAGCTTGGGGGACAGGGTGGGCCAAGAGACCCAGTACTTC | CASSLGDRVGQETQYF
TRBJ1-2 | - | 15 | TRBV7-2 | TRBD1 | TGTGCCAGCAGCTTACCGGGACAGATACTCTATGGCTACACCTTC | CASSLPGQILYGYTF
TRBJ2-7 | - | 15 | TRBV5-4 | - | TGTGCCAGCAGCTTTTCGTTGGGGGGCTCCTACGAGCAGTACTTC | CASSFSLGGSYEQYF